Following are 21 T cell receptor beta chains from one sample sequenced in a study of graft-versus-host responses after intestinal transplantation. Here immunoSEQ multiplex PCR was the method, and the copy in TCRdb shows in-frame clones only, minus some. The sample holds approximately 85,000 clones, 75% to 95% seen once. Antigens for these TCRs are unknown. The material was unstimulated CD8+ T cells sorted from spleen or lymph node cells, obtained before transplant. These receptors were taken from a human donor who was the organ donor for an intestinal transplant.

The chain employs TRBV25-1 and TRBJ1-1, with D perhaps TRBD1 (5 bases). The V and J ends lost 8 bases and 5 bases respectively, with 18 bases between them. The CDR3 contains 14 residues. CDR1 and CDR2 (germline): MGHDK, SYGVNS. In DNA, the CDR3 is TGTGCCAGCCAACCCACAGGTTTAGGGACTGAAGCTTTCTTT. Protein sequence: CASQPTGLGTEAFF.

V is TRBV27 and J is TRBJ1-5; 8 bases are shared with TRBD1. Germline loops: CDR1 MNHEY, CDR2 SMNVEV (reference sequence). The CDR3 extends over 14 amino acids. Losses at the gene ends were 1 base for V and 7 bases for J; bases not matched to a gene: 3. The CDR3 is CASSLLAGGQPQHF. The CDR3 DNA reads as TGTGCCAGCAGTTTATTGGCAGGGGGCCAGCCCCAGCATTTT.

The chain recombines TRBV2 with TRBJ2-2, with 10 bases fitting TRBD1. The V gene end was trimmed by 8 bases and the J gene end by 6 bases; junction bases not matched to a gene: 6. The CDR3 has 14 residues. Germline CDR1 and CDR2: SNHLY and FYNNEI. CDR3 coding DNA: TGTGCCAGCTTGGCTGGACAGGGGGCCGGGGAGCTGTTTTTT. Its protein product is CASLAGQGAGELFF.

The rearrangement links TRBV30 to TRBJ2-3; a weak D match, TRBD1 (5 bases). V lost 2 bases to trimming and J lost 5 bases, with 17 bases between them. The length of the CDR3 is 15 residues. The germline gives CDR1 GTSNPN, CDR2 SVGIG (reference sequence). Here the CDR3 reads CAWSPGIGVLDTQYF. The DNA for the CDR3 is TGTGCCTGGAGTCCGGGCATAGGGGTTTTAGATACGCAGTATTTT.

This chain connects TRBV6-5 to TRBJ2-5; 9 bases line up with TRBD1. Germline V gene data show CDR1 as MNHEY and CDR2 as SVGAGI. This CDR3 is built from 15 residues. The V and J ends lost 5 bases and 4 bases, in that order; junction bases with no gene match: 8. CDR3 DNA sequence: TGTGCCAGCAGTCAAACAGGGGGCAGGGGAGAGACCCAGTACTTC. It encodes CASSQTGGRGETQYF.

V and J are TRBV7-6 and TRBJ1-5, with D hard to call. Germline assignment: CDR1 SGHVS and CDR2 FNYEAQ. V was shortened by 6 bases and J by 2 bases, with 14 bases between the two germline ends. CDR3 size: 15 residues. CDR3 region: CASSATPDGNQPQHF. DNA of the CDR3: TGTGCCAGCAGTGCGACACCTGATGGCAATCAGCCCCAGCATTTT. Complete variable domain (other parts from reference TRBV7-6 and TRBJ1-5): GAGVSQSPRYKVTKRGQDVALRCDPISGHVSLYWYRQALGQGPEFLTYFNYEAQQDKSGLPNDRFSAERPEGSISTLTIQRTEQRDSAMYRCASSATPDGNQPQHFGDGTRLSIL.

This clone was seen just once. V is TRBV7-2 and J is TRBJ2-1; D call uncertain. The CDR3 is 18 amino acids. The V gene's germline CDR1 is SGHTA and CDR2 FQGNSA. V lost 4 bases and J 3 bases, leaving 22 bases between the germline ends. This chain's CDR3 is CASSYLVDPWALYNEQFF. Here the CDR3 DNA reads TGTGCCAGCAGCTATTTGGTGGACCCCTGGGCCCTCTACAATGAGCAGTTCTTC.

The rearrangement links TRBV7-8 to TRBJ2-1; D remains ambiguous. The CDR3 totals 13 residues. V was clipped by 8 bases and J by 4 bases, with 12 bases between them. The V gene's germline CDR1 is SGHVS and CDR2 FQNEAQ. As DNA, the CDR3 is TGTGCCAGCCTCGGTGACGTTTACAATGAGCAGTTCTTC. Its protein is CASLGDVYNEQFF.

This clone showed up just once. V gene TRBV11-2 combines with J gene TRBJ2-7; possibly TRBD1 for D (6 bases). Trimming shortened V by 0 bases and J by 3 bases, and 12 bases separated the two germline ends. The CDR3 is made up of 15 amino acids. From germline, CDR1 is SGHAT and CDR2 FQNNGV. The CDR3 bases are TGTGCCAGCAGCTTAGACTCCACAGGGCTCTACGAGCAGTACTTC. Its protein is CASSLDSTGLYEQYF.

The rearrangement links TRBV5-1 to TRBJ1-2; 10 nucleotides line up with TRBD1. The CDR3 has 14 residues. Germline V gene data show CDR1 as SGHRS and CDR2 as YFSETQ. J lost 3 bases, V lost 2 bases, and 1 base had no gene match. CDR3 sequence reads: CASSLGTGDYGYTF. CDR3 bases: TGCGCCAGCAGCTTAGGGACAGGGGACTATGGCTACACCTTC.

This chain joins TRBV6-5 and TRBJ1-2; 8 bases agree with TRBD1. Germline V CDR1 and CDR2: MNHEY, SVGAGI. V lost 8 bases and J lost 1; bases outside the gene matches: 3. The CDR3 length is 13 residues. The CDR3 sequence: CASRDRGNYGYTF. CDR3 nucleotide sequence: TGTGCCAGCCGTGACAGGGGTAACTATGGCTACACCTTC.

The chain couples TRBV4-1 to TRBJ2-5; D gene unclear. V was cut by 3 bases and J by 6 bases, with 8 bases left in between. The CDR3 contains 12 residues. Germline CDR1 reads MGHRA; CDR2 reads YSYEKL. The CDR3 sequence: CASSHPTQTQYF. The CDR3 bases are TGCGCCAGCAGCCACCCCACGCAGACCCAGTACTTC.

The chain links TRBV2 to TRBJ2-7; D unresolved. V was shortened by 1 base and J by 12 bases, with 16 bases between the two germline ends. The CDR3 length is 13 residues. Germline loops: CDR1 SNHLY, CDR2 FYNNEI. The CDR3 DNA sequence: TGTGCCAGCAGTGAAGGCGGCCGTTTTGGTTCGTACTTC. It translates to CASSEGGRFGSYF.

The chain joins TRBV27 to TRBJ1-2; TRBD1 agrees at 7 bases. There are 17 residues in the CDR3. V lost 3 bases to trimming and J lost 1 base; unmatched junction nucleotides: 11. Germline CDR1 MNHEY, CDR2 SMNVEV (reference sequence). Here the CDR3 DNA reads TGTGCCAGCAGTTTGTGGGAAGGGGGCGAGGTTAACTATGGCTACACCTTC. It yields the protein CASSLWEGGEVNYGYTF.

The J gene is TRBJ2-1, the V gene TRBV6-5; TRBD2 agrees at 9 bases. Germline values: CDR1 MNHEY, CDR2 SVGAGI. V gave up 5 bases and J gave up 5 bases; unmatched junction bases: 4. This CDR3 is 14 amino acids long. The CDR3: CASSIAGAHNEQFF. Here the CDR3 DNA reads TGTGCCAGCAGTATAGCGGGGGCCCACAATGAGCAGTTCTTC.

V usage is TRBV30 and J usage is TRBJ1-5; D unresolved. The CDR3 is 11 amino acids. From germline, CDR1 is GTSNPN and CDR2 SVGIG (reference sequence). The CDR3 nucleotides are TGTGCTTCTTATAGCAATCAGCCCCAGCATTTT. It encodes CASYSNQPQHF.

The chain links TRBV27 to TRBJ1-4; TRBD1 aligns across 8 bases. The V gene's germline CDR1 is MNHEY and CDR2 SMNVEV (reference sequence). The CDR3 spans 17 residues. J gave up 0 bases and V 4 bases, and 7 bases lay outside the gene matches. The CDR3 reads CASSSPGTGATNEKLFF. CDR3 nucleotides: TGTGCCAGCAGTTCACCCGGGACAGGAGCAACTAATGAAAAACTGTTTTTT.

The chain couples TRBV9 to TRBJ2-2, with D hard to call. CDR3 length: 12 amino acids. CDR1 SGDLS and CDR2 YYNGEE come from the germline V gene. The V end was cut by 0 bases, the J end by 7 bases, with 4 bases between. The CDR3, as DNA: TGTGCCAGCAGCGTAGGGCTCGGGGAGCTGTTTTTT. This gives the protein CASSVGLGELFF. Together with reference TRBV9 and TRBJ2-2, the CDR3 gives the full variable domain: DSGVTQTPKHLITATGQRVTLRCSPRSGDLSVYWYQQSLDQGLQFLIQYYNGEERAKGNILERFSAQQFPDLHSELNLSSLELGDSALYFCASSVGLGELFFGEGSRLTVL.

The chain is built from TRBV5-1 and TRBJ2-1; TRBD2 matches at 9 bases. V trimming: 0 bases; J trimming: 0 bases; junction bases outside the gene matches: 1. Germline assignment: CDR1 SGHRS and CDR2 YFSETQ. CDR3 length: 16 residues. The CDR3 DNA sequence: TGCGCCAGCAGCTTGGTTAGCGGGAGCTCCTACAATGAGCAGTTCTTC. This encodes CASSLVSGSSYNEQFF. The full variable domain, in which reference TRBV5-1 and TRBJ2-1 provide the parts outside the CDR3, is KAGVTQTPRYLIKTRGQQVTLSCSPISGHRSVSWYQQTPGQGLQFLFEYFSETQRNKGNFPGRFSGRQFSNSRSEMNVSTLELGDSALYLCASSLVSGSSYNEQFFGPGTRLTVL.

This clone showed up just a few times. The gene calls are TRBV21-1 and TRBJ2-2; no DNA check was done on the table's D call, TRBD1. TRBV21-1 is a known pseudogene. This CDR3 is 16 amino acids long. In DNA, the CDR3 is TGTGCCAGCAGCAAAGTGTACAGGGGGTTGACCGGGGAGCTGTTTTTT. Its protein product is CASSKVYRGLTGELFF.

The chain combines TRBV7-2 with TRBJ2-1; D tentatively reads TRBD1 or TRBD2 (5 bases each). Trimming stripped 7 bases from V and 3 bases from J, with 10 bases between. Germline-derived CDR1 and CDR2 are SGHTA and FQGNSA. The CDR3 consists of 13 residues. CDR3 in amino acids: CASMSGLYNEQFF. DNA of the CDR3: TGTGCCAGCATGTCGGGGCTCTACAATGAGCAGTTCTTC.